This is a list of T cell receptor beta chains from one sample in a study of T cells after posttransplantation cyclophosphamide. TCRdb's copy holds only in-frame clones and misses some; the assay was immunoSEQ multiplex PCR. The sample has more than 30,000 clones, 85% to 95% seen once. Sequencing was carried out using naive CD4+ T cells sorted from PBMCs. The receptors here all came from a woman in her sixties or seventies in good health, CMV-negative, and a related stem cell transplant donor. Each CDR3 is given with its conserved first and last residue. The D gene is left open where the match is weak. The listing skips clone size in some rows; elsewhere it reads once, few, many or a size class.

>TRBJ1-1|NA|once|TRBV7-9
TGTGCCAGCAGTCCAAAAGTTCGGGACACTGAAGCTTTCTTT
CASSPKVRDTEAFF
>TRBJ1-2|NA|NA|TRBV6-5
TGTGCCAGCAGTTTGGAGGGTACCATCTATGGCTACACCTTC
CASSLEGTIYGYTF
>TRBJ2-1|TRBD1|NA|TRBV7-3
TGTGCCAGCAGCTTATTTGGGACAGGGAAGTTCTTC
CASSLFGTGKFF
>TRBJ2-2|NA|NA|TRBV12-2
NA
CASRFGWAGGIGGELFF
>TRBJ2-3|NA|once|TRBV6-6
TGTGCCAGCAGTACGGGTAGCACAGATACGCAGTATTTT
CASSTGSTDTQYF
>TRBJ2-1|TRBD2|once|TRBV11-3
TGTGCCAGCAGCTGGACTAGTGGTAACAATGAGCAGTTCTTC
CASSWTSGNNEQFF
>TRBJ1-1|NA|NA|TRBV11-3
TGTGCCAGCAGCTTTTCCACGGACACTGAAGCTTTCTTT
CASSFSTDTEAFF
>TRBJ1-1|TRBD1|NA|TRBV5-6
TGTGCCAGCAGCTACTCCGACAGGGCCCCCATTGAAGCTTTCTTT
CASSYSDRAPIEAFF
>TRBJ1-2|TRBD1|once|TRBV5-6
TGTGCCAGCAGCTTCGCCGGGACAGGGGGTTCCTATGGCTACACCTTC
CASSFAGTGGSYGYTF
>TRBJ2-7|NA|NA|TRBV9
TGTGCCAGCAGCGTAGCCCAGACTGCCTACGAGCAGTACTTC
CASSVAQTAYEQYF
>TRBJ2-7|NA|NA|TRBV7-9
TGTGCCAGCAGCTTAGGGACACGGACCTACGAGCAGTACTTC
CASSLGTRTYEQYF
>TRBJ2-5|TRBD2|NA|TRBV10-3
TGTGCCATCAGGGAGAGCGGGGGGGCAGAGACCCAGTACTTC
CAIRESGGAETQYF
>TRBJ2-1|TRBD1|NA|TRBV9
TGTGCCAGCAGCTCGGGGGGACAGGGGGTCAATGAGCAGTTCTTC
CASSSGGQGVNEQFF
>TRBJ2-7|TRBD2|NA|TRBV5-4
TGTGCCAGCACCGCAAGCACGGGGGGACTGATCTACGAGCAGTACTTC
CASTASTGGLIYEQYF